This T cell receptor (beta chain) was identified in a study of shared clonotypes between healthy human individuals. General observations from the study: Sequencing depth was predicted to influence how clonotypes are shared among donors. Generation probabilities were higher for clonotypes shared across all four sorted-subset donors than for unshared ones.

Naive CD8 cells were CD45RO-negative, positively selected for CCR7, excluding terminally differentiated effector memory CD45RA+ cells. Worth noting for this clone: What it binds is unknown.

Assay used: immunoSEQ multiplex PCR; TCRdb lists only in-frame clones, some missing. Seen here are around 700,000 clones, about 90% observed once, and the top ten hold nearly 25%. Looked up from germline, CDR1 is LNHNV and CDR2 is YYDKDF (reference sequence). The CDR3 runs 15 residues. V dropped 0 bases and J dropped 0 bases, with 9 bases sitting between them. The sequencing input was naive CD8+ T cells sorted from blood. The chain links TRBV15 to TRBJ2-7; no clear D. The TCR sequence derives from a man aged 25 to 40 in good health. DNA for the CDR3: TGTGCCACCAGCAGAGACCTGGGATACTCCTACGAGCAGTACTTC. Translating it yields CATSRDLGYSYEQYF.